One T cell receptor beta chain is described in this entry. The authors isolated at least 7 million PBMCs per sample. This sample was included in a study of blood T cells in healthy people across ages. Study as a whole: About one barcoded TCR beta cDNA was captured per two T cells.

The second PCR ran roughly 7 to 12 cycles with a sample-barcoded 5' primer and J-beta primers. Each of the cDNA molecules was tagged by a template-switch adaptor with 12 random nucleotides. Sequencing of every sample gave 2.5 million or more CDR3-containing paired-end reads. TCRdb reprocessed the 5' RACE reads with MiXCR, giving one entry per CDR3 protein. Of 450,000 to 700,000 distinct CDR3 sequences in the sample, 27% are singletons; the top ten hold around 20%. The CDR3 spans 15 residues. Losses at the gene ends were 4 bases for V and 3 bases for J; bases not matched to a gene: 2. Per the germline V gene, CDR1 is MNHEY and CDR2 is SVGAGI.

This clonotype was sampled from a woman aged 70-85 years in good health. The chain combines TRBV6-5 with TRBJ2-2; 10 positions match TRBD1. Sequencing was done on a sample of blood. The CDR3, as DNA: TGTGCCAGCAGTTTCGGGACAGGGGACACCGGGGAGCTGTTTTTT. Its protein is CASSFGTGDTGELFF.